Shown below are 26 T cell receptor beta chains from a single sample sequenced in a study of PD-L1 blockade in urothelial cancer. Sequenced by immunoSEQ multiplex PCR; TCRdb stores in-frame clones only, minus some. Of some 90,000 clones in the sample, about 90% are singletons; the top ten hold 0.85% to 1%. Indicated time point: pretreatment peripheral blood. Sequencing used PBMCs, obtained around atezolizumab (anti-PD-L1) treatment. These receptors all come from a woman older than 75 with urothelial cancer.

This sequence joins TRBV7-9 and TRBJ1-4, with 10 bases fitting TRBD1. Germline CDR1 SEHNR, CDR2 FQNEAQ (reference sequence). The CDR3 runs to 16 residues. The junction had 2 bases not matched to a gene; V was cut back by 4 bases and J by 0 bases. CDR3 sequence: CASSSDRGSTNEKLFF. The CDR3, as DNA: TGTGCCAGCAGCTCGGACAGGGGGTCAACTAATGAAAAACTGTTTTTT.

The chain links TRBV6-1 to TRBJ2-7; TRBD1 aligns across 10 bases. The germline V gene has CDR1 MNHNS and CDR2 SASEGT. The length of the CDR3 is 13 residues. V shed 11 bases, J shed 3 bases, and the junction held 7 bases outside the gene matches. The CDR3, as DNA: TGTGCCGGAAGGACAGGGGGGGTCTACGAGCAGTACTTC. Translation: CAGRTGGVYEQYF.

The chain couples TRBV2 to TRBJ1-1; D gene ambiguous. There are 13 residues in the CDR3. Germline V gene data show CDR1 as SNHLY and CDR2 as FYNNEI. Between the trimmed V and J ends, which lost 7 bases and 5 bases, there was a span of 14 bases. DNA of the CDR3: TGTGCCAGCACTTCCGACGGGGTGACTGAAGCTTTCTTT. Amino acid sequence: CASTSDGVTEAFF.

The DNA of the CDR3 is TGTGCCTTTGGGGGACTAGCCAAAAACATTCAGTACTTC. Translation gives CAFGGLAKNIQYF. V usage is TRBV30 and J usage is TRBJ2-4; tentative D call: TRBD2 (6 bases). V lost 7 bases, J lost 0 bases, and 10 bases lay in between. CDR1 and CDR2 (germline): GTSNPN, SVGIG (reference sequence). This CDR3 is 13 amino acids long.

The chain employs TRBV11-2 and TRBJ2-1, with a tentative D call TRBD2 (6 bases). The CDR3 is 16 amino acids. Trimming shortened V by 4 bases and J by 7 bases, and 20 bases separated the two germline ends. Looked up from germline, CDR1 is SGHAT and CDR2 is FQNNGV. The CDR3 bases are TGTGCCAGCAGCTCAGTAGCGGTCCTAACGGGGAATGAGCAGTTCTTC. This sequence encodes CASSSVAVLTGNEQFF.

V gene TRBV10-2 combines with J gene TRBJ2-3; 9 bases match TRBD1. The CDR3 runs 16 residues. J was trimmed by 0 bases and V by 5 bases; bases with no gene match: 6. From germline, CDR1 is WSHSY and CDR2 SAAADI. CDR3 protein: CASSSTGTGSTDTQYF. CDR3 DNA sequence: TGCGCCAGCAGTTCGACCGGGACAGGGAGCACAGATACGCAGTATTTT.

This chain joins TRBV27 and TRBJ2-7, with 9 bases lining up with TRBD2. The V gene end was trimmed by 2 bases and the J gene end by 4 bases; junction bases not matched to a gene: 9. This CDR3 contains 16 residues. Germline lookup yields CDR1 MNHEY and CDR2 SMNVEV (reference sequence). CDR3 nucleotides: TGTGCCAGCAGTTTAGGTACTAGCGGGCACCTATACGAGCAGTACTTC. Translated, it gives CASSLGTSGHLYEQYF.

V usage is TRBV4-1 and J usage is TRBJ2-1; D gene uncertain. Trimming left V 6 bases short and J 4 bases short, with 22 bases between. This CDR3 has 17 amino acids. Per the germline V gene, CDR1 is MGHRA and CDR2 is YSYEKL. DNA for the CDR3: TGCGCCAGCAGAAAGGATGGAGTCGAGACTTCTTACAATGAGCAGTTCTTC. It codes for CASRKDGVETSYNEQFF.

V usage is TRBV19 and J usage is TRBJ2-1; TRBD1 matches 8 bases. The length of the CDR3 is 18 residues. V gave up 5 bases and J gave up 3 bases; unmatched junction bases: 15. Germline lookup yields CDR1 LNHDA and CDR2 SQIVND (reference sequence). The CDR3 nucleotides are TGTGCCAGTAGTGGGGGACAGGCAACTTGGGGGGTCTACAATGAGCAGTTCTTC. Protein: CASSGGQATWGVYNEQFF.

V gene TRBV9 combines with J gene TRBJ2-3; D call uncertain. The CDR3 sequence is 15 residues long. Trimming removed 0 bases from V and 2 bases from J, with 10 bases in between. From germline, CDR1 is SGDLS and CDR2 YYNGEE. The DNA of the CDR3 is TGTGCCAGCAGCGTAGACCCTAAACCCACAGATACGCAGTATTTT. Translated: CASSVDPKPTDTQYF.

The genes are TRBV6-4 and TRBJ2-3; D is possibly TRBD2 (5 bases). Germline CDR1 is MRHNA and CDR2 is SNTAGT. This CDR3 comprises 15 residues. Trimming shortened V by 0 bases and J by 0 bases, and 7 bases separated the two germline ends. The CDR3 region has the DNA TGTGCCAGCAGTGACTCGGCGGGTAGCACAGATACGCAGTATTTT. It yields the protein CASSDSAGSTDTQYF.

This clone came up once. J is TRBJ2-7 and V is TRBV2; 12 bases fit TRBD2. CDR3 length: 18 residues. Per germline, CDR1 SNHLY and CDR2 FYNNEI. The ends lost 0 bases at V and 6 bases at J; junction bases unmatched: 12. This CDR3 is CASSEALGLAGRRGEQYF. CDR3 DNA: TGTGCCAGCAGTGAAGCGCTTGGACTAGCGGGACGCCGGGGCGAGCAGTACTTC.

This clone was found once. The rearrangement links TRBV7-9 to TRBJ2-3, with 12 bases matching TRBD2. Germline CDR1 and CDR2: SEHNR and FQNEAQ (reference sequence). This CDR3 is built from 16 residues. After removal of 5 bases from V and 3 bases from J, the junction contained 6 bases not matched to a gene. The CDR3 region is CASSGPSGRGTDTQYF. The CDR3 nucleotides read TGTGCCAGCAGCGGGCCTAGCGGGAGGGGGACAGATACGCAGTATTTT.

V usage is TRBV19 and J usage is TRBJ2-1; TRBD2 matches at 12 bases. Germline V CDR1 and CDR2: LNHDA, SQIVND (reference sequence). The CDR3 length is 14 residues. The V and J ends lost 7 bases and 8 bases, in that order; junction bases with no gene match: 6. CDR3 coding DNA: TGTGCCAGTAAACTAGCGGGAGGTTCGTATGAGCAGTTCTTC. This translates into CASKLAGGSYEQFF.

This rearrangement joins TRBV5-6 to TRBJ2-3; TRBD1 aligns across 7 bases. V shed 7 bases, J shed 6 bases, and the junction held 20 bases outside the gene matches. The CDR3 totals 17 residues. Germline CDR1 SGHDT, CDR2 YYEEEE. In nucleotides, the CDR3 is TGTGCCAGCGGATCAATACGACAGGGAATATTAGGGGATACGCAGTATTTT. Residues: CASGSIRQGILGDTQYF.

V is TRBV18 and J is TRBJ2-3, with D tentatively TRBD1 (5 bases). CDR1 and CDR2 (germline): KGHSH, LQKENI. The ends were cut back, 5 bases at V and 0 bases at J, with 12 bases in the middle. This CDR3 contains 15 residues. The CDR3 is CASSADRPSTDTQYF. CDR3 DNA: TGTGCCAGCTCAGCAGACAGACCTAGCACAGATACGCAGTATTTT.

This chain uses TRBV28 with TRBJ1-4; 8 bases align to TRBD1. Germline V gene data show CDR1 as MDHEN and CDR2 as SYDVKM. The CDR3 consists of 14 residues. V was pared by 7 bases and J by 5 bases, with 6 bases of the junction left unmatched. The CDR3 reads CASIPGGLNEKLFF. The CDR3 DNA is TGTGCCAGCATCCCAGGGGGCCTAAATGAAAAACTGTTTTTT.

The chain's CDR3 is CASSLSGTGNYEQYF. CDR3 DNA: TGTGCCAGCAGCTTATCAGGGACAGGGAACTACGAGCAGTACTTC. This chain links TRBV11-1 with TRBJ2-7; TRBD1 aligns across 9 bases. The germline CDR1 and CDR2 sequences are SGHAT and FQDESV (reference sequence). V shed 2 bases and J 3 bases; nucleotides not matched to a gene: 5. The CDR3 totals 15 residues. Together with reference TRBV11-1 and TRBJ2-7, the CDR3 gives the full variable domain: EAEVAQSPRYKITEKSQAVAFWCDPISGHATLYWYRQILGQGPELLVQFQDESVVDDSQLPKDRFSAERLKGVDSTLKIQPAELGDSAMYLCASSLSGTGNYEQYFGPGTRLTVT.

The chain couples TRBV5-1 to TRBJ2-5; a possible D gene is TRBD2 (6 bases). Trimming removed 4 bases from V and 5 bases from J, with 18 bases in between. CDR1 SGHRS and CDR2 YFSETQ come from the germline V gene. The CDR3 contains 15 residues. CDR3 protein: CASSPNGGAQETQYF. The CDR3 DNA sequence: TGCGCCAGCAGCCCGAACGGGGGAGCACAGGAGACCCAGTACTTC.

The rearrangement links TRBV2 to TRBJ1-1, with TRBD1 as a possible D gene (6 bases). The germline gives CDR1 SNHLY, CDR2 FYNNEI. Trimming removed 3 bases at V and 2 bases at J, with 13 bases between. This CDR3 has 15 residues. The CDR3 DNA sequence: TGTGCCAGCAGTGACGGCGGGGGCACAAACACTGAAGCTTTCTTT. It specifies CASSDGGGTNTEAFF.

The V gene is TRBV4-1, the J gene TRBJ1-4; TRBD1 aligns across 7 bases. J was trimmed by 5 bases and V by 0 bases; bases with no gene match: 6. CDR3 length: 16 amino acids. The germline gives CDR1 MGHRA, CDR2 YSYEKL. The CDR3 region has the DNA TGCGCCAGCAGCCAAGATGAGAGGGGGCGAAATGAAAAACTGTTTTTT. It is translated as CASSQDERGRNEKLFF.

The CDR3, as DNA: TGTGCCAGCAGCCCCATGTGGGAGACCGGGGAGCTGTTTTTT. It translates to CASSPMWETGELFF. The chain employs TRBV11-2 and TRBJ2-2, with D maybe TRBD2 (5 bases). V was cut by 5 bases and J by 5 bases, with 12 bases left in between. Germline-derived CDR1 and CDR2 are SGHAT and FQNNGV. The CDR3 sequence is 14 residues long.

This chain links TRBV5-6 with TRBJ2-3, with D maybe TRBD2 (5 bases). Trimming took off 0 bases at V and 8 bases at J, with 7 bases between the two ends. Per the germline V gene, CDR1 is SGHDT and CDR2 is YYEEEE. The CDR3 contains 12 residues. This CDR3 reads CASSLASGTQYF. Written as DNA, the CDR3 is TGTGCCAGCAGCTTGGCCAGCGGTACGCAGTATTTT.

The gene calls are TRBV9 and TRBJ2-5; 8 positions agree with TRBD2. V was clipped by 3 bases and J by 5 bases; unmatched bases: 18. This CDR3 has 18 residues. The V gene's germline CDR1 is SGDLS and CDR2 YYNGEE. As DNA, the CDR3 is TGTGCCAGCAGCGCAACGATGAAGGGAGCGGGAGAGGGGGAGACCCAGTACTTC. Its translation: CASSATMKGAGEGETQYF.

The chain is built from TRBV6-1 and TRBJ2-7; 9 nucleotides agree with TRBD2. The germline V gene encodes CDR1 MNHNS and CDR2 SASEGT. Trimming cost V 8 bases and J 0 bases; bases outside gene matches: 5. The CDR3 length is 14 residues. The CDR3 coding sequence is TGTGCCAGCGTACTGACTAGCGGCTCCTACGAGCAGTACTTC. This gives the protein CASVLTSGSYEQYF.

The chain links TRBV28 to TRBJ1-4, with D possibly being TRBD1 (6 bases). The germline V gene has CDR1 MDHEN and CDR2 SYDVKM. The CDR3 is made up of 15 amino acids. Trimming pared 1 base from V and 16 bases from J, leaving 22 bases between. Written as DNA, the CDR3 is TGTGCCAGCAGTTTATCTGGCGTTGCGCCGGGGGGCGAGTTTTTT. This codes for CASSLSGVAPGGEFF.